This is a list of T cell receptor beta chains from one sample in a study of shared clonotypes between healthy human individuals. Libraries were prepared by immunoSEQ multiplex PCR; TCRdb keeps only in-frame clonotypes and omits some of them. This table has some 2 million clones, around 96% appearing once. Material: naive CD8+ T cells sorted from blood. The receptors come from a man younger than 35 in good health. Each CDR3 is given with its conserved first and last residue. A D gene is named only where the DNA matches it firmly. A row's size may be missing; if present it is once, few, many or a size class.

V gene	clone size	J gene	D gene	CDR3 DNA	CDR3 protein
TRBV9	.	TRBJ1-6	.	TGTGCCAGCGGAGGGACCCCCGGGAGCCAGTCACCCCTCCACTTT	CASGGTPGSQSPLHF
TRBV19	.	TRBJ1-6	.	TGTGCCAGTAGTATAGTGGCTATGGGTACAGCGGGATATTCACCCCTCCACTTT	CASSIVAMGTAGYSPLHF
TRBV27	once	TRBJ2-5	.	TGTGCCAGCAGTTTATCGGCCGGGAGCCGCCAAGAGACCCAGTACTTC	CASSLSAGSRQETQYF
TRBV30	.	TRBJ1-1	.	TGTGCCTGGGATCTAGGGGGGAGTGAAGCTTTCTTT	CAWDLGGSEAFF
TRBV9	once	TRBJ2-5	TRBD2	TGTGCCAGCAGCCCTGCGGGCGGGGGGGCTGAGACCCAGTACTTC	CASSPAGGGAETQYF
TRBV4-3	once	TRBJ2-1	.	TGCGCCAGCAGCCAACTAGAGGGGCTACTTGAGCAGTTCTTC	CASSQLEGLLEQFF
TRBV2	.	TRBJ2-7	.	TGTGCCAGCAGTGTCAGCAGGGAGGTAGCCTACGAGCAGTACTTC	CASSVSREVAYEQYF
TRBV7-8	once	TRBJ2-4	.	TGTGCCAGCAGCCACCAGGGCTGGAGCGGTGAAAACATTCAGTACTTC	CASSHQGWSGENIQYF
TRBV7-9	.	TRBJ1-4	TRBD1	TGTGCCAGCAGCGTCGGGACAGATAATGAAAAACTGTTTTTT	CASSVGTDNEKLFF
TRBV2	.	TRBJ1-1	.	TGTGCCAGCAGTGATGGGGGGAACACTGAAGCTTTCTTT	CASSDGGNTEAFF
TRBV21-1	.	TRBJ2-7	.	TGTGCCAGCAGCAAAAGCTCCCCCCGTCCCTACGAGCAGTACTTC	CASSKSSPRPYEQYF
TRBV6-5	.	TRBJ2-7	TRBD1	TGTGCCAGCAGTTACGGACAGGGGCCCTACGAGCAGTACTTC	CASSYGQGPYEQYF
TRBV19	.	TRBJ2-3	TRBD2	TGTGCCAGTAGTATATTAGCGGGAGGTGCCGCAGATACGCAGTATTTT	CASSILAGGAADTQYF
TRBV4-1	.	TRBJ1-1	.	TGCGCCAGCAGCCAAGAGGGTAACAGGGCCACTGAAGCTTTCTTT	CASSQEGNRATEAFF
TRBV14	.	TRBJ1-1	.	TGTGCCAGCAGCCAAGAAAGGAACACTGAAGCTTTCTTT	CASSQERNTEAFF
TRBV15	.	TRBJ2-7	.	TGTGCCACCATAAACTCCCCACCGGACGAGCAGTACTTC	CATINSPPDEQYF
TRBV5-6	.	TRBJ2-7	.	TGTGCCAGCAGCTTGGGGGTATCGTTGGGGTACGAGCAGTACTTC	CASSLGVSLGYEQYF
TRBV5-1	.	TRBJ2-7	.	TGCGCCAGCAGCCCGGGACCGGTTTACGAGCAGTACTTC	CASSPGPVYEQYF
TRBV5-6	.	TRBJ1-2	.	TGTGCCAGCAGTTCCACTGATAACTATGGCTACACCTTC	CASSSTDNYGYTF
TRBV28	.	TRBJ2-7	TRBD1	TGTGCCAGCAGCCTGACAGGGGGGACCTACGAGCAGTACTTC	CASSLTGGTYEQYF
TRBV21-1	once	TRBJ2-2	.	TGTGCCAGCAGCAAAGTTAAGGGGCTGGACACCGGGGAGCTGTTTTTT	CASSKVKGLDTGELFF
TRBV7-2	.	TRBJ2-7	.	TGTGCCAGCAGCTTTTACAGGGCCCCAACCTACGAGCAGTACTTC	CASSFYRAPTYEQYF
TRBV6-5	.	TRBJ1-1	.	TGTGCCAGCAGACCCGGACAGTTGAACACTGAAGCTTTCTTT	CASRPGQLNTEAFF
TRBV27	.	TRBJ2-2	.	TGTGCCAGCAGTTTATTGTTAGCCCACGGGGAGCTGTTTTTT	CASSLLLAHGELFF
TRBV19	.	TRBJ2-2	TRBD1	TGTGCCAGTAGTTGGGACAGGGGGTTTCTCGGGGAGCTGTTTTTT	CASSWDRGFLGELFF
TRBV4-1	.	TRBJ1-2	TRBD1	TGCGCCAGCAGCCAAGCGGGACAGGCTGGCTATGGCTACACCTTC	CASSQAGQAGYGYTF
TRBV5-4	.	TRBJ1-2	.	TGTGCCAGCAGCTTGGTTGAGAGCTATGGCTACACCTTC	CASSLVESYGYTF
TRBV6-6	.	TRBJ2-1	.	TGTGCCAGCAGTTACTGGGGTGGAGGGGAGGATGAGCAGTTCTTC	CASSYWGGGEDEQFF
TRBV13	.	TRBJ2-7	TRBD2	TGTGCCAGCAGCTCAGGGCCGGGACTAGCGGTCTACGAGCAGTACTTC	CASSSGPGLAVYEQYF
TRBV7-6	.	TRBJ2-7	TRBD2	TGTGCCAGCAGCTTAGGAGCGGGGTACGAGCAGTACTTC	CASSLGAGYEQYF
TRBV6-5	.	TRBJ1-1	.	TGTGCCAGCAGTTCCGGGGGGGAAGCTTTCTTT	CASSSGGEAFF
TRBV2	.	TRBJ1-6	.	TGTGCCAGCATGGGGTATAATTCACCCCTCCACTTT	CASMGYNSPLHF
TRBV4-1	.	TRBJ2-2	.	TGCGCCACCCAGGAGGGGACGAACACCGGGGAGCTGTTTTTT	CATQEGTNTGELFF
TRBV9	.	TRBJ1-2	.	TGTGCCAGCAGCTCGCACGGGGGCTACACCTTC	CASSSHGGYTF
TRBV20-1	.	TRBJ2-1	.	TGCAGTGCTAGAAACACGTTCTTC	CSARNTFF
TRBV27	.	TRBJ1-2	.	TGTGCCAGCTCCGCGGAGGGCTACACCTTC	CASSAEGYTF